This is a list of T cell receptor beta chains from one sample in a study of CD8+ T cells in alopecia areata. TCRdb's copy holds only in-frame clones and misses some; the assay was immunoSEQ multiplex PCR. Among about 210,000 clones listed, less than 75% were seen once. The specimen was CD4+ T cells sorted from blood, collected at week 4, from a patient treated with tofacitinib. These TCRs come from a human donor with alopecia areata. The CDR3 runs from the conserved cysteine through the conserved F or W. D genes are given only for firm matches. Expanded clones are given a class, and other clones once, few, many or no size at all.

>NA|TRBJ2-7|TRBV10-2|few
TGCGCCAGCAGTGTCGGGGCCGCCTACGAGCAGTACTTC
CASSVGAAYEQYF
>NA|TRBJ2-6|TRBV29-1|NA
TGCAGCGTTGGGCAGGAGCCATCTGGGGCCAACGTCCTGACTTTC
CSVGQEPSGANVLTF
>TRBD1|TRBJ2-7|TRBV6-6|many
TGTGCCAGCAGACGAGGGACAGAAGCCTACGAGCAGTACTTC
CASRRGTEAYEQYF
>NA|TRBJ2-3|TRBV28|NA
TGTGCCAGCAGCCCTGCAGATACGCAGTATTTT
CASSPADTQYF
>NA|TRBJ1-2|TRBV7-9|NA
TGTGCCAGCAGCTTCAACAGCCCCTATGGCTACACCTTC
CASSFNSPYGYTF
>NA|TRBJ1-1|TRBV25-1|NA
TGTGCCAGCACCCCGGGGAGGGCGAACACTGAAGCTTTCTTT
CASTPGRANTEAFF
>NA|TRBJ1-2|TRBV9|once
TGTGCCAGCAGCGTAGGACCAGCCTATGGCTACACCTTC
CASSVGPAYGYTF
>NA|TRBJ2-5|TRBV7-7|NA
TGTGCCAGCAGCTTTGGTATTGGCGGGGAGACCCAGTACTTC
CASSFGIGGETQYF
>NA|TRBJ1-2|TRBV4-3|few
TGCGCCAGCAGCCAAGAGGGACACTATGGCTACACCTTC
CASSQEGHYGYTF
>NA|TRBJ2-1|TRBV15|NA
TGTGCCACCAGCAGAGCGTTAAAGGAGCAGTTCTTC
CATSRALKEQFF
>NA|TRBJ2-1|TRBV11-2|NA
TGTGCCAGCAGCTTATCAGGGAATGAGCAGTTCTTC
CASSLSGNEQFF
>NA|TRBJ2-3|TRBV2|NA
TGTGCCAGCAGTTTTCAACGCACTAGCACAGATACGCAGTATTTT
CASSFQRTSTDTQYF
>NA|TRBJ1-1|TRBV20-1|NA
TGCAGTGCTAGAGATCGCCCTAACCCCCTCTTT
CSARDRPNPLF
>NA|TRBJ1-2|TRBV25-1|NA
TGTGCCAGCAGTCAGCGTTATAACTATGGCTACACCTTC
CASSQRYNYGYTF
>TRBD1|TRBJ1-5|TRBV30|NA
TGTGCCTGGAGCCTCGGACAGGGTAATCAGCCCCAGCATTTT
CAWSLGQGNQPQHF
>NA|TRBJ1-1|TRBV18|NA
TGTGCCAGCTCACCAATAAGGGGCTGGGGCACTGAAGCTTTCTTT
CASSPIRGWGTEAFF
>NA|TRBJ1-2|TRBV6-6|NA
TGTGCCAGCACTCCCGGGGTTAACTATGGCTACACCTTC
CASTPGVNYGYTF
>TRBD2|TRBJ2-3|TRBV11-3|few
TGTGCCAGCAGCCCGCCGACTGGACTAGCGGGGGCAGATACGCAGTATTTT
CASSPPTGLAGADTQYF
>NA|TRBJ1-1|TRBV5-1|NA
TGCGCCAGCAGCTTGAGCACACAGGATATGACTGAAGCTTTCTTT
CASSLSTQDMTEAFF
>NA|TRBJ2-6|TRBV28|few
TGTGCCACCGCTCGGGCGGCCGATAGTGGGGCCAACGTCCTGACTTTC
CATARAADSGANVLTF
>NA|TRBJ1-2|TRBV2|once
TGTGCCAGCAGTGAAGCGGCAGGACCCTATGGCTACACCTTC
CASSEAAGPYGYTF
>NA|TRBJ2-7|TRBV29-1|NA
TGCAGCGTCGGACCAGGGGTCTACGAGCAGTACTTC
CSVGPGVYEQYF
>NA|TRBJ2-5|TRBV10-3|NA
TGTGCCATCAGTGAACCCAACCAAGAGACCCAGTACTTC
CAISEPNQETQYF
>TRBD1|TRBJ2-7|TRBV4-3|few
TGCGCCAGCAGCCCGGGCAACCGGGACAGAGTCTACGAGCAGTACTTC
CASSPGNRDRVYEQYF
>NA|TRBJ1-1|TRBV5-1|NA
TGCGCCAGCAGCATAGGGGAAGGTGAAGCTTTCTTT
CASSIGEGEAFF
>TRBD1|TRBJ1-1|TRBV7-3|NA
TGTGCCAGCAGCCGTGACAGGGCCGCGGGTGAAGCTTTCTTT
CASSRDRAAGEAFF
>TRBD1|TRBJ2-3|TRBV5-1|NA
TGCGCCAGCGGAACGGGACAGGGCAGCACAGATACGCAGTATTTT
CASGTGQGSTDTQYF
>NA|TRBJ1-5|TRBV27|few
TGTGCCAGCAGGGCAGGGGCGTATAGCAATCAGCCCCAGCATTTT
CASRAGAYSNQPQHF
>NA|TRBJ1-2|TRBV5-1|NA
TGCGCCAGCAGCTCACAGGGACGTGGCTACACCTTC
CASSSQGRGYTF
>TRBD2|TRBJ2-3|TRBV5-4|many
TGTGCCAGCAGCTCCCGCGGGGGGGCTAGCACAGATACGCAGTATTTT
CASSSRGGASTDTQYF
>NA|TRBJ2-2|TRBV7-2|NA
TGTGCCAGCAGCTTAGAACTCGGGGAGCTGTTTTTT
CASSLELGELFF
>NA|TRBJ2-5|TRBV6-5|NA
TGTGCCAGCAGTGAAGGGGGGCTAACGGAGACCCAGTACTTC
CASSEGGLTETQYF
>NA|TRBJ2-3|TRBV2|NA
TGTGCCAGTCTACCGAGCACAGATACGCAGTATTTT
CASLPSTDTQYF
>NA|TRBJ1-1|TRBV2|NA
TGTGCCAGCAGTACCCCCATCCGACTGAACACTGAAGCTTTCTTT
CASSTPIRLNTEAFF
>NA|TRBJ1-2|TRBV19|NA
TGTGCCACTTCCCACGGACAGCGAGGAAATGGCTACACCTTC
CATSHGQRGNGYTF
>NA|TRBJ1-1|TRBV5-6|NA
TGTGCCAGCAGCTTGGCAGGGCCCAGTGAAGCTTTCTTT
CASSLAGPSEAFF
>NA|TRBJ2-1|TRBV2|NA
TGTGCCAGCAGTGAAGCGAACAATGAGCAGTTCTTC
CASSEANNEQFF
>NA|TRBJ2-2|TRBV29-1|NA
TGCAGCGTTTGTCAGGCCCCTGGGGTGGCCGGGGAGCTGTTTTTT
CSVCQAPGVAGELFF
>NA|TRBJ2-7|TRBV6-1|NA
TGTGCCAGCAGTGAAGCGGACGACAGGCCGAGCTCCTACGAGCAGTACTTC
CASSEADDRPSSYEQYF
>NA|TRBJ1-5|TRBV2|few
TGTGCCAGTACGCGGAAGAAGACCAATCAGCCCCAGCATTTT
CASTRKKTNQPQHF
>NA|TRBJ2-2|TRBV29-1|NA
TGCAGCGTCGAAGAAACGAACACCGGGGAGCTGTTTTTT
CSVEETNTGELFF
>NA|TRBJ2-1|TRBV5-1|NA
TGCGCCAGCAGTCAACGACCCAGTCGTGGGGACAATGAGCAGTTCTTC
CASSQRPSRGDNEQFF
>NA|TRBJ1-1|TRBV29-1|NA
TGCAGCGCCCGAGCAGGGGCGAGGACTGAAGCTTTCTTT
CSARAGARTEAFF